This TCR beta chain was obtained from a study of monozygotic twins with inflammatory bowel disease. TCRdb reprocessed the 5' RACE reads, with one entry per CDR3 protein and no DNA. Recorded for this sample: about 300,000 distinct CDR3 sequences. The CDR3 is 14 amino acids. CDR1 is SGHRS, CDR2 YFSETQ, per germline. The chain has TRBV5-1 and TRBJ2-7; the D gene TCRdb calls, TRBD1, cannot be checked with no DNA. Source material: blood. This TCR came from a human donor with ulcerative colitis or Crohn's disease, or a healthy co-twin of an affected twin (not recorded which). This chain's CDR3 is CASSPSNREPGQYF.